This entry lists 19 T cell receptor beta chains sequenced from one sample in a study of T-cell reconstitution after alpha-beta-depleted transplantation in children. Preparation of the TCRbeta library used unique molecular identifiers. In TCRdb, the PCR reads were re-called with MiXCR into one record per CDR3 protein. The sample consists of some 550,000 distinct CDR3 sequences, approximately 20% of them appearing once. The sample here was PBMCs from the stem cell graft donor, taken from the stem cell graft. All receptors come from a human donor who donated a stem cell graft to a child with acute lymphoblastic leukemia.

This clonotype was counted many times. The chain is built from TRBV11-1 and TRBJ2-2; no firm D call. The V and J ends lost 0 bases and 6 bases respectively, with 8 bases between them. Germline loops: CDR1 SGHAT, CDR2 FQDESV (reference sequence). There are 14 residues in the CDR3. DNA of the CDR3: TGTGCCAGCAGCTTAGCGCAAGTGGCCGGGGAGCTGTTTTTT. It encodes CASSLAQVAGELFF.

In its sample, this clonotype was seen once. This chain uses TRBV7-6 with TRBJ1-3; no definite D call. Trimming stripped 3 bases from V and 4 bases from J, with 10 bases between. This CDR3 is built from 14 residues. CDR1 is SGHVS, CDR2 FNYEAQ, per germline. DNA for the CDR3: TGTGCCAGCAGCTTGGATCTGTTCGGAAACACCATATATTTT. It yields the protein CASSLDLFGNTIYF.

The chain carries TRBV11-2 and TRBJ2-1, with D perhaps TRBD2 (6 bases). The V gene lost 3 bases and the J gene lost 5 bases, with 11 bases spanning the gap. Germline-derived CDR1 and CDR2 are SGHAT and FQNNGV. This CDR3 spans 14 amino acids. The DNA of the CDR3 is TGTGCCAGCAGCTTTGGGACTGGAGACAATGAGCAGTTCTTC. It translates to CASSFGTGDNEQFF.

This clonotype was recorded a few times. This sequence joins TRBV29-1 and TRBJ1-2, with 7 positions matching TRBD1. V lost 7 bases to trimming and J lost 4 bases; unmatched junction nucleotides: 9. The CDR3 has 13 residues. Germline V CDR1 and CDR2: SQVTM, ANQGSEA. CDR3 nucleotide sequence: TGCAGCGCTCTCGGGACAGAGATCTATGGCTACACCTTC. Amino acid sequence: CSALGTEIYGYTF.

This clonotype was observed at least ten times. This sequence joins TRBV6-2 or TRBV6-3 and TRBJ2-7; 9 bases are a match to TRBD2. The CDR3 covers 16 residues. The V and J ends lost 0 bases and 1 base, in that order; junction bases with no gene match: 4. From germline, CDR1 is MNHEY and CDR2 SVGEGT. The CDR3 coding sequence is TGTGCCAGCAGTTACTCCTGGACTAGCGTTTCCTACGAGCAGTACTTC. This gives the protein CASSYSWTSVSYEQYF.

At least ten counts were recorded for this clonotype. V usage is TRBV9 and J usage is TRBJ2-3; no firm D call. The V end lost 4 bases, the J end lost 2 bases, and 11 bases lay between the germline ends. The CDR3 runs 14 residues. CDR1 is SGDLS, CDR2 YYNGEE, per germline. As DNA, the CDR3 is TGTGCCAGCAGCCCCTCCCCTTACACAGATACGCAGTATTTT. It yields the protein CASSPSPYTDTQYF.

This chain uses TRBV7-3 with TRBJ2-1; D may be TRBD2 (6 bases). Germline assignment: CDR1 SGHTA and CDR2 FQGTGA. Deletions cut 5 bases from V and 5 bases from J, with 13 bases between. The CDR3 is 14 residues long. The CDR3 region is CASSGGLSDNEQFF. In DNA form, the CDR3 reads TGTGCCAGCAGCGGGGGACTGTCAGACAATGAGCAGTTCTTC.

The chain joins TRBV12-3 or TRBV12-4 to TRBJ2-1; TRBD2 aligns across 7 bases. The CDR3 is 17 residues long. V lost 2 bases and J lost 7; bases outside the gene matches: 14. DNA for the CDR3: TGTGCCAGCAGTTTACTGTATGAGGGAGGGCCAGAAAATGAGCAGTTCTTC. The encoded protein is CASSLLYEGGPENEQFF.

CDR3: CASSIHGTGDNEQFF. CDR3 nucleotide sequence: TGCGCCAGCAGCATCCACGGGACAGGGGACAATGAGCAGTTCTTC. The rearrangement uses TRBV5-1 and TRBJ2-1; 10 nucleotides agree with TRBD1. The germline V gene has CDR1 SGHRS and CDR2 YFSETQ. CDR3 size: 15 residues. Unmatched junction bases numbered 6, after V lost 4 bases and J lost 5 bases.

The V gene is TRBV11-2, the J gene TRBJ2-4; tentatively, D is TRBD2 (5 bases). This CDR3 has 20 residues. The germline V gene has CDR1 SGHAT and CDR2 FQNNGV. V dropped 0 bases and J dropped 0 bases, with 21 bases sitting between them. Here the CDR3 reads CASSLERSHGGSLAKNIQYF. CDR3 coding DNA: TGTGCCAGCAGCTTAGAACGTAGCCACGGAGGAAGTCTAGCCAAAAACATTCAGTACTTC. The entire variable domain, with the rest obtained from reference TRBV11-2 and TRBJ2-4, is as follows: EAGVAQSPRYKIIEKRQSVAFWCNPISGHATLYWYQQILGQGPKLLIQFQNNGVVDDSQLPKDRFSAERLKGVDSTLKIQPAKLEDSAVYLCASSLERSHGGSLAKNIQYFGAGTRLSVL.

This clonotype turned up a few times. CDR3 in amino acids: CASSGPDRSSTDTQYF. The CDR3 DNA follows: TGTGCCAGCAGTGGTCCAGACCGCTCTAGCACAGATACGCAGTATTTT. The chain carries TRBV28 and TRBJ2-3; D is unresolved. CDR3 size: 16 residues. Trimming removed 5 bases at V and 0 bases at J, with 15 bases between. Germline V gene sequence: CDR1 MDHEN, CDR2 SYDVKM.

The chain employs TRBV29-1 and TRBJ2-7, with 9 bases identical to TRBD1. The ends lost 7 bases at V and 2 bases at J; junction bases unmatched: 9. CDR3 length equals 14 residues. CDR1 and CDR2 from the germline V gene are SQVTM and ANQGSEA. CDR3 loop: CSATSGTGPYEQYF. The CDR3 coding sequence is TGCAGCGCTACCTCCGGGACAGGGCCCTACGAGCAGTACTTC.

V gene TRBV9 combines with J gene TRBJ2-3; D is uncertain. Trimming took off 3 bases at V and 3 bases at J, with 11 bases between the two ends. The CDR3 totals 14 residues. From germline, CDR1 is SGDLS and CDR2 YYNGEE. As DNA, the CDR3 is TGTGCCAGCAGCGGTGGCGTCCCGACAGATACGCAGTATTTT. Amino acids: CASSGGVPTDTQYF.

The chain is built from TRBV27 and TRBJ1-5; D is undetermined. The CDR3 spans 16 residues. V gave up 3 bases and J gave up 3 bases, with 15 bases separating them. CDR1 is MNHEY, CDR2 SMNVEV, per germline (reference sequence). The CDR3 region is CASSLVGYYSNQPQHF. The CDR3 bases are TGTGCCAGCAGTTTGGTTGGCTACTACTCCAATCAGCCCCAGCATTTT.

V usage is TRBV2 and J usage is TRBJ1-5, with TRBD1 matching 9 bases. The V and J ends lost 5 bases and 9 bases, in that order; junction bases with no gene match: 5. This CDR3 comprises 13 residues. CDR1 and CDR2 from the germline V gene are SNHLY and FYNNEI. The CDR3 DNA reads TGTGCCAGCAGTTTCGGACAGGGGTGGCCCCAGCATTTT. Amino acid sequence: CASSFGQGWPQHF.

The chain uses TRBV2 and TRBJ1-1; 7 bases agree with TRBD1. V shed 6 bases, J shed 7 bases, and the junction held 5 bases outside the gene matches. The CDR3 consists of 12 residues. Germline assignment: CDR1 SNHLY and CDR2 FYNNEI. The CDR3 region is CASSRQGGEAFF. The CDR3 DNA reads as TGTGCCAGCAGCAGACAGGGCGGTGAAGCTTTCTTT.

The chain combines TRBV7-6 with TRBJ2-3; no reliable D call. Trimming took 5 bases from V and 3 from J, leaving 9 bases between them. CDR1 is SGHVS and CDR2 is FNYEAQ in the germline V gene. The CDR3 contains 13 residues. The CDR3 reads CASSPRRTDTQYF. The CDR3 nucleotides read TGTGCCAGCAGCCCCAGAAGAACAGATACGCAGTATTTT.

This clonotype was recorded a few times. V is TRBV7-9 and J is TRBJ2-7; TRBD2 might be the D (5 bases). From germline, CDR1 is SEHNR and CDR2 FQNEAQ (reference sequence). V lost 1 base, J lost 0 bases, and 10 bases lay in between. The length of the CDR3 is 15 residues. The CDR3 region has the DNA TGTGCCAGCAGCTTAGATCAGCGGACCTCCTACGAGCAGTACTTC. Translated, it gives CASSLDQRTSYEQYF.

V and J are TRBV20-1 and TRBJ2-1, with 8 bases lining up with TRBD2. This CDR3 has 18 amino acids. Germline assignment: CDR1 DFQATT and CDR2 SNEGSKA (reference sequence). V was pared by 5 bases and J by 3 bases, with 18 bases of the junction left unmatched. CDR3 DNA: TGCAGTGCTCGGGACTACGCGGGAGGTCCGGGTTTCTACAATGAGCAGTTCTTC. Translated: CSARDYAGGPGFYNEQFF.